This TCR beta chain was obtained from a study of PD-L1 blockade in urothelial cancer. Across the study: Patients had been given 0 to 3 earlier chemotherapy regimens. Blood gave a median about 150,000 T cells. Points from the study as a whole: Where pretreatment blood TCR clonality fell below the median, better survival was predicted.

Generated by immunoSEQ multiplex PCR, the TCRdb table keeps only in-frame clones and is missing some. Among under 40,000 clones listed, roughly 87% were seen once. The CDR3 loop spans 13 amino acids. J lost 3 bases, V lost 3 bases, and 1 base had no gene match. The germline V gene has CDR1 LNHDA and CDR2 SQIVND (reference sequence). A word on this clone: The antigen remains undetermined.

As to time point: peripheral blood 6 weeks after treatment start. This specimen was PBMCs, taken around atezolizumab (anti-PD-L1) treatment. The receptor was isolated from an elderly man with urothelial cancer. The chain has TRBV19 and TRBJ1-2; 7 bases map to TRBD1. This CDR3 reads CASSIQGDYGYTF. The CDR3 region has the DNA TGTGCCAGTAGTATTCAGGGGGACTATGGCTACACCTTC.